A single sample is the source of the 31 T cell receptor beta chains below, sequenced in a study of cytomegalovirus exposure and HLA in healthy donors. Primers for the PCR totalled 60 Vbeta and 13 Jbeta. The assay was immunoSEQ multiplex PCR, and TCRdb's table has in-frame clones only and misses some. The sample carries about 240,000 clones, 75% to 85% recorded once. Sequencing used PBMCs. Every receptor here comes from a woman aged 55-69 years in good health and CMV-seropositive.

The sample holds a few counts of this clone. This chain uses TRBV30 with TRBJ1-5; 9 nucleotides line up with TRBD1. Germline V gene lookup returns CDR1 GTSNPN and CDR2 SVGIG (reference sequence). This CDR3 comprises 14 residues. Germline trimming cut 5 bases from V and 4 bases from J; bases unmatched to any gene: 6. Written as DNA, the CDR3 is TGTGCCTGGGGGACAGGGAGTAAAAATCAGCCCCAGCATTTT. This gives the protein CAWGTGSKNQPQHF.

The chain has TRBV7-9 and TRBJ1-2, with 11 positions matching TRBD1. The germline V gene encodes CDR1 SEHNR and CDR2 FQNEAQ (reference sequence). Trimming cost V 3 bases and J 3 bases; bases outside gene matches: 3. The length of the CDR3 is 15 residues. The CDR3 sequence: CASSLWTGGDYGYTF. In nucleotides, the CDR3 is TGTGCCAGCAGCTTGTGGACAGGGGGCGACTATGGCTACACCTTC.

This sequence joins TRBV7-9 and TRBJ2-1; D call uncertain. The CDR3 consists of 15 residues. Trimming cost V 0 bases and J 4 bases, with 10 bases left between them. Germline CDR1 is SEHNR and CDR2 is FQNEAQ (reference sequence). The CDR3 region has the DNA TGTGCCAGCAGCTTAGCGAGGCGCGTTTACAATGAGCAGTTCTTC. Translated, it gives CASSLARRVYNEQFF. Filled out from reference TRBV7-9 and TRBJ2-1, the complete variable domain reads DTGVSQNPRHKITKRGQNVTFRCDPISEHNRLYWYRQTLGQGPEFLTYFQNEAQLEKSRLLSDRFSAERPKGSFSTLEIQRTEQGDSAMYLCASSLARRVYNEQFFGPGTRLTVL.

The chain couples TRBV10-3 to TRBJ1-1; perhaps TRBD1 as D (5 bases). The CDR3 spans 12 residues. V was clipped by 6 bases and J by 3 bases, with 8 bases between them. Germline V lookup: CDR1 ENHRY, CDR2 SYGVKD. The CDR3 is CAIRGADTEAFF. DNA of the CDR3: TGTGCCATCAGAGGGGCAGACACTGAAGCTTTCTTT.

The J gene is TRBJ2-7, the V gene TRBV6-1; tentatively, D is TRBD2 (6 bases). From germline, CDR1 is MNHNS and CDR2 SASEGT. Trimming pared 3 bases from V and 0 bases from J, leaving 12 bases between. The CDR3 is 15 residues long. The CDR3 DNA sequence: TGTGCCAGCAGTGAGGGGCGGGACGGCTCCTACGAGCAGTACTTC. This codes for CASSEGRDGSYEQYF.

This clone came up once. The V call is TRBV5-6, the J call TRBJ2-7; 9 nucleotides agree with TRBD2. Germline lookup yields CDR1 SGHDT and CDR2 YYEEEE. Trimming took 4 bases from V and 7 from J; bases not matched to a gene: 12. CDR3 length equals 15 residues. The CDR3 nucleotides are TGTGCCAGCAGCCTTCGCGGGGGGGGCCCTCGGGAGCAGTACTTC. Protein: CASSLRGGGPREQYF. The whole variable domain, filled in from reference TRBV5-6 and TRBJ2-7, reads DAGVTQSPTHLIKTRGQQVTLRCSPKSGHDTVSWYQQALGQGPQFIFQYYEEEERQRGNFPDRFSGHQFPNYSSELNVNALLLGDSALYLCASSLRGGGPREQYFGPGTRLTVT.

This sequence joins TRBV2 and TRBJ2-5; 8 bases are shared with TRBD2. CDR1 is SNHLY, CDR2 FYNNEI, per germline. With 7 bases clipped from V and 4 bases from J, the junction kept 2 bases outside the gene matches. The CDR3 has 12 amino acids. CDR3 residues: CASMSGRETQYF. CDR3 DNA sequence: TGTGCCAGCATGAGCGGGAGAGAGACCCAGTACTTC. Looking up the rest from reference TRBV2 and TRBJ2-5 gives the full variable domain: EPEVTQTPSHQVTQMGQEVILRCVPISNHLYFYWYRQILGQKVEFLVSFYNNEISEKSEIFDDQFSVERPDGSNFTLKIRSTKLEDSAMYFCASMSGRETQYFGPGTRLLVL.

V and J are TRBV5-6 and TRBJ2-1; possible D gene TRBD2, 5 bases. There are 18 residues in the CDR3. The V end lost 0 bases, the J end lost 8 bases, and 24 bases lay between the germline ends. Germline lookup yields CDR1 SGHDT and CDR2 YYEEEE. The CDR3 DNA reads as TGTGCCAGCAGCTTGGACGGCTGGCAGGCCCGGGGAAGGGATGAGCAGTTCTTC. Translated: CASSLDGWQARGRDEQFF.

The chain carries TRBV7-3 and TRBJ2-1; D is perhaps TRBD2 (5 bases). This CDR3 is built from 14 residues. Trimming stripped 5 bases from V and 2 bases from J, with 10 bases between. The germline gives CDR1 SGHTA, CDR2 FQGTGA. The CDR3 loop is CASSAPGTYNEQFF. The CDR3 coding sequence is TGTGCCAGCAGCGCACCCGGGACCTACAATGAGCAGTTCTTC.

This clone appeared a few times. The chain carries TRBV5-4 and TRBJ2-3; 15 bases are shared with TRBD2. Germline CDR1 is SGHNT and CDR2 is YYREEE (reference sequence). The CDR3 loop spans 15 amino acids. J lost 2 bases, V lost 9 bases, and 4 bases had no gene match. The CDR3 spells CATGTSGRNTDTQYF. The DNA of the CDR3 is TGTGCCACTGGGACTAGCGGGAGGAACACAGATACGCAGTATTTT.

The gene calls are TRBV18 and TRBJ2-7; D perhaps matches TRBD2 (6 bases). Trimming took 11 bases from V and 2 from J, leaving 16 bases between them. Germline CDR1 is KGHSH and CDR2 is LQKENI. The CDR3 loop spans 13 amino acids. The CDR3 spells CAGPRDLAYEQYF. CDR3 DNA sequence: TGTGCCGGCCCCCGGGACTTAGCCTACGAGCAGTACTTC. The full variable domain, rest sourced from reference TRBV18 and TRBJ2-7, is NAGVMQNPRHLVRRRGQEARLRCSPMKGHSHVYWYRQLPEEGLKFMVYLQKENIIDESGMPKERFSAEFPKEGPSILRIQQVVRGDSAAYFCAGPRDLAYEQYFGPGTRLTVT.

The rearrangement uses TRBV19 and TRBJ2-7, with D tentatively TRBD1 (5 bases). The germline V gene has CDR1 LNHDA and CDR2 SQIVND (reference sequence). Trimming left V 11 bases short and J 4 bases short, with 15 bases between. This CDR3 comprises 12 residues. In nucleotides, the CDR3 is TGTGCCGCTCAGGGTGTGGGGTACGAGCAGTACTTC. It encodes CAAQGVGYEQYF.

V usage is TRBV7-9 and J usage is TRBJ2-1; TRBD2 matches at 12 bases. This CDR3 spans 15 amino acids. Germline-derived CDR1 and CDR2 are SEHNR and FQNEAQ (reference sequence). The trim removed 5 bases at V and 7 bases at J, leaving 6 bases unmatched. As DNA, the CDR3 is TGTGCCAGCAGCCCCCGACTAGCGGGAGTGAATGAGCAGTTCTTC. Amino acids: CASSPRLAGVNEQFF. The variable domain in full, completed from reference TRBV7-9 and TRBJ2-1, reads DTGVSQNPRHKITKRGQNVTFRCDPISEHNRLYWYRQTLGQGPEFLTYFQNEAQLEKSRLLSDRFSAERPKGSFSTLEIQRTEQGDSAMYLCASSPRLAGVNEQFFGPGTRLTVL.

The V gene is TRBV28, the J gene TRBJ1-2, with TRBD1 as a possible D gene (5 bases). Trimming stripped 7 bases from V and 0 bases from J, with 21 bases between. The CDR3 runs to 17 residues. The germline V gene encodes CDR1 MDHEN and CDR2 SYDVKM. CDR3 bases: TGTGCCAGCATCCCCCTGGGACTCATGAATTCTAACTATGGCTACACCTTC. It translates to CASIPLGLMNSNYGYTF.

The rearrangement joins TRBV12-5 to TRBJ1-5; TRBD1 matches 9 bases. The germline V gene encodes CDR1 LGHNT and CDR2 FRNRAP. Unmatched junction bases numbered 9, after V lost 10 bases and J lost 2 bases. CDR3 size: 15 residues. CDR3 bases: TGTGCTACTACAGGGGGCGCGTGGGGCAATCAGCCCCAGCATTTT. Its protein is CATTGGAWGNQPQHF.

CDR3 bases: TGTGCCAGCAGCGTGGACAGGGGGCGCGCCGGGGAGCTGTTTTTT. Translation: CASSVDRGRAGELFF. The chain has TRBV5-6 and TRBJ2-2, with 11 nucleotides matching TRBD1. This CDR3 comprises 15 residues. The germline V gene encodes CDR1 SGHDT and CDR2 YYEEEE. The trim removed 4 bases at V and 6 bases at J, leaving 5 bases unmatched.

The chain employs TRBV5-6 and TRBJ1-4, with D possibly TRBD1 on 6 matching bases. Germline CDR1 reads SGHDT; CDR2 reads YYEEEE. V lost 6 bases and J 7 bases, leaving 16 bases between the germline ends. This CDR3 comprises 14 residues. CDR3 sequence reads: CASTPGGNGEKLFF. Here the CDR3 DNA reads TGTGCCAGCACGCCGGGGGGCAATGGTGAAAAACTGTTTTTT. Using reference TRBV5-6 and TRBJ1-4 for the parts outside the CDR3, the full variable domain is DAGVTQSPTHLIKTRGQQVTLRCSPKSGHDTVSWYQQALGQGPQFIFQYYEEEERQRGNFPDRFSGHQFPNYSSELNVNALLLGDSALYLCASTPGGNGEKLFFGSGTQLSVL.

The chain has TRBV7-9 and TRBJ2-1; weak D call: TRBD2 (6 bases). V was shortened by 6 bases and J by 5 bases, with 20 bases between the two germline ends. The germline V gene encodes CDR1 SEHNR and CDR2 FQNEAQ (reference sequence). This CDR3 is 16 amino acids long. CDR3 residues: CASSRTGSGTDNEQFF. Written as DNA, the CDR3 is TGTGCCAGCAGTCGGACGGGTAGCGGAACTGACAATGAGCAGTTCTTC.

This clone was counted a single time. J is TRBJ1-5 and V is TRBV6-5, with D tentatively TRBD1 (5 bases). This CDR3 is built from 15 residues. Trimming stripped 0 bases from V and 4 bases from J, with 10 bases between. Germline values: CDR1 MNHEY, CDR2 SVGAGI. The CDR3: CASSYSVQGNQPQHF. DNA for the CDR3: TGTGCCAGCAGTTACTCGGTGCAGGGTAATCAGCCCCAGCATTTT.

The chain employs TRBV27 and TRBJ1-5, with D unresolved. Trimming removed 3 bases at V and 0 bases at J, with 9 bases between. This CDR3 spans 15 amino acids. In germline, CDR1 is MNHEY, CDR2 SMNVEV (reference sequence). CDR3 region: CASSFEQNSNQPQHF. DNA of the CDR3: TGTGCCAGCAGTTTTGAACAGAATAGCAATCAGCCCCAGCATTTT.

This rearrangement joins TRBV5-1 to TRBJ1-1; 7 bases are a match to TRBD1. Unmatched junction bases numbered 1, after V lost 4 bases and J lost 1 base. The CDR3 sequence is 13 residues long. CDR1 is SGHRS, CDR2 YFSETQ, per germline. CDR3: CASSRQGNTEAFF. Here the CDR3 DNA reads TGCGCCAGCAGCAGACAGGGGAACACTGAAGCTTTCTTT.

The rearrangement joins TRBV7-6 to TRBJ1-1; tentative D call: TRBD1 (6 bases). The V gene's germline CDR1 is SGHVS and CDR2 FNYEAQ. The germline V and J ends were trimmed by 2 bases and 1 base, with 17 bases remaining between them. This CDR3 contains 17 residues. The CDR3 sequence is CASSLREQGLENTEAFF. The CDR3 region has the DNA TGTGCCAGCAGCTTAAGGGAACAGGGATTGGAGAACACTGAAGCTTTCTTT. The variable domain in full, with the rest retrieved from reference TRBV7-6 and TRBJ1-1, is GAGVSQSPRYKVTKRGQDVALRCDPISGHVSLYWYRQALGQGPEFLTYFNYEAQQDKSGLPNDRFSAERPEGSISTLTIQRTEQRDSAMYRCASSLREQGLENTEAFFGQGTRLTVV.

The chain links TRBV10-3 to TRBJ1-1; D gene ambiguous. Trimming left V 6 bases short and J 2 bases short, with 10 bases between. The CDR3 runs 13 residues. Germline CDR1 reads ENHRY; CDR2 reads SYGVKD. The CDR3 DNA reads TGTGCCATCAGAGGACTCCTAAACACTGAAGCTTTCTTT. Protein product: CAIRGLLNTEAFF.

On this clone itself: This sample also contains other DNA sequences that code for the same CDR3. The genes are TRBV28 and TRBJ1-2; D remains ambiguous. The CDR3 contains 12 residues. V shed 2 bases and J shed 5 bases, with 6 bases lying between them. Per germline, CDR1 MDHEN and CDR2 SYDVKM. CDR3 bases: TGTGCCAGCAGTTTACGGGAGTATGGCTACACCTTC. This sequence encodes CASSLREYGYTF.

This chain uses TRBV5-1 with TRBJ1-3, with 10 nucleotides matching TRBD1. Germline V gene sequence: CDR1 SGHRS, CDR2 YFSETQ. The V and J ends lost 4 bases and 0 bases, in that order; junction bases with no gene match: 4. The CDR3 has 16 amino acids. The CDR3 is CASSIGTGDSGNTIYF. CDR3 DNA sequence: TGCGCCAGCAGCATCGGGACAGGGGACTCTGGAAACACCATATATTTT.

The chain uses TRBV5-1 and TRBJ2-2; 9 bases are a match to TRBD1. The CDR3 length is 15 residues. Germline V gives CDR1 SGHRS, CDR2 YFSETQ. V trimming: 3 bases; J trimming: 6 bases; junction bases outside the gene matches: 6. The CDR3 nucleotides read TGCGCCAGCAGCTCCGACAGGGGGATGGCCGGGGAGCTGTTTTTT. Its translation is CASSSDRGMAGELFF.

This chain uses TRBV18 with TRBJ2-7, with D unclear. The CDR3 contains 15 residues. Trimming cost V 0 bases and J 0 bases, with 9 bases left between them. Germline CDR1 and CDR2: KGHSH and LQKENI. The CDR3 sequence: CASSPPRENSYEQYF. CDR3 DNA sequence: TGTGCCAGCTCACCACCTAGAGAAAACTCCTACGAGCAGTACTTC. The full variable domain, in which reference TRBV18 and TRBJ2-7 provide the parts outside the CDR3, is NAGVMQNPRHLVRRRGQEARLRCSPMKGHSHVYWYRQLPEEGLKFMVYLQKENIIDESGMPKERFSAEFPKEGPSILRIQQVVRGDSAAYFCASSPPRENSYEQYFGPGTRLTVT.

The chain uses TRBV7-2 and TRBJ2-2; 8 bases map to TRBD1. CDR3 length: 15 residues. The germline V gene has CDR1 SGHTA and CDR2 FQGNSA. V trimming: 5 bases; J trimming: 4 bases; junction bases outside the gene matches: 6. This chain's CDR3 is CASSLRRGPTGELFF. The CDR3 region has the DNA TGTGCCAGCAGCCTACGCAGGGGGCCCACCGGGGAGCTGTTTTTT.

DNA of the CDR3: TGTGCCAGCAGCTTGGACAGGGTGGTTGGCTATGGCTACACCTTC. Amino acid sequence: CASSLDRVVGYGYTF. V gene TRBV5-4 combines with J gene TRBJ1-2, with D maybe TRBD1 (6 bases). The germline V gene has CDR1 SGHNT and CDR2 YYREEE (reference sequence). V lost 0 bases, J lost 4 bases, and 13 bases lay in between. This CDR3 contains 15 residues.

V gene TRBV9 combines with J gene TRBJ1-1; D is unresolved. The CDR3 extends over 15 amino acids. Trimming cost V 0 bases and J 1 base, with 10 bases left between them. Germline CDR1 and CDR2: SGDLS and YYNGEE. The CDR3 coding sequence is TGTGCCAGCAGCGTAGGGGTTCCGGGGAACACTGAAGCTTTCTTT. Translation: CASSVGVPGNTEAFF.

The CDR3, as DNA: TGCGCCAGCAGCGTTACACAGGGGGACTATGGCTACACCTTC. Encoded protein: CASSVTQGDYGYTF. V and J are TRBV5-1 and TRBJ1-2; 8 nucleotides align to TRBD1. This CDR3 contains 14 residues. Germline values: CDR1 SGHRS, CDR2 YFSETQ. The junction had 5 bases not matched to a gene; V was cut back by 4 bases and J by 3 bases.